This T cell receptor beta chain came from a study of T cell changes during pregnancy in multiple sclerosis. This CDR3 has 13 amino acids. Germline assignment: CDR1 GTSNPN and CDR2 SVGIG (reference sequence). V shed 3 bases, J shed 2 bases, and the junction held 2 bases outside the gene matches. Data came from immunoSEQ multiplex PCR; TCRdb stores just in-frame clones and leaves some out. Among approximately 50,000 clones listed, 80% to 95% were seen once. The V call is TRBV30, the J call TRBJ1-2; 8 positions match TRBD1. The receptor was derived from a female donor in good health, enrolled as a control in a pregnancy study. The sample was peripheral blood, taken in the third trimester of pregnancy. CDR3 nucleotide sequence: TGTGCCTGGAGAACAGGGGGGAACTATGGCTACACCTTC. Translation: CAWRTGGNYGYTF.